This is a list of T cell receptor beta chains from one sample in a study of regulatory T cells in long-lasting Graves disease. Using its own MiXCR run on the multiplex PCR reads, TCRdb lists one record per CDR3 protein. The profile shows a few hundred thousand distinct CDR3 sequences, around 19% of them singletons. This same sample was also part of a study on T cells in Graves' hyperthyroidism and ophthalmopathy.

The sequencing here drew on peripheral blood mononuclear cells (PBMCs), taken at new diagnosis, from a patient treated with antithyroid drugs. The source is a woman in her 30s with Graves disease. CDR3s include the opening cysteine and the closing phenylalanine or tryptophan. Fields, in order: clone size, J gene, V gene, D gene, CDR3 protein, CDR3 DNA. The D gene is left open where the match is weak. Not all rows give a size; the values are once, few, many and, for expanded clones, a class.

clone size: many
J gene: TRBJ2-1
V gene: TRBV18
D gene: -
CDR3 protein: CASSWGQNNEQFF
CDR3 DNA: TGTGCCAGCTCCTGGGGCCAGAACAATGAGCAGTTCTTC

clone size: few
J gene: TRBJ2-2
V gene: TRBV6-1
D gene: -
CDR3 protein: CASSDDSNTGELFF
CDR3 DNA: TGTGCCAGCAGTGATGATTCAAACACCGGGGAGCTGTTTTTT

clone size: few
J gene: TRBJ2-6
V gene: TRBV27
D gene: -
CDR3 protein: CASWPSGANVLTF
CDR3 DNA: TGTGCCAGCTGGCCCTCTGGGGCCAACGTCCTGACTTTC

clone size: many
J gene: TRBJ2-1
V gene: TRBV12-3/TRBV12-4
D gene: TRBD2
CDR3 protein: CASRITGTSTYNEQFF
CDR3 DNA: TGTGCCAGCAGAATTACCGGGACTAGCACCTACAATGAGCAGTTCTTC

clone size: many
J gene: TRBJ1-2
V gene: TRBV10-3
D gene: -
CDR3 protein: CAISETIYGYTF
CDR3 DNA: TGTGCCATCAGTGAGACGATCTATGGCTACACCTTC

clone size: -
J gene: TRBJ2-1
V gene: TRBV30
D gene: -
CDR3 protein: CAWSRGVARPGGNEQFF
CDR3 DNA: TGTGCCTGGAGTCGTGGGGTAGCGCGGCCCGGGGGAAATGAGCAGTTCTTC

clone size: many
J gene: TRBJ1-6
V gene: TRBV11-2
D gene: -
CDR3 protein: CASSLGGRQGSAYNSPLHF
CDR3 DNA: TGTGCCAGCAGCTTAGGCGGCCGGCAGGGAAGTGCCTATAATTCACCCCTCCACTTT

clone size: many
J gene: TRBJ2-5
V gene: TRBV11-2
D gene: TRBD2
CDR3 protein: CASSPPVSGAYQETQYF
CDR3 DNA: TGTGCCAGCAGCCCTCCTGTGAGCGGGGCGTACCAAGAGACCCAGTACTTC

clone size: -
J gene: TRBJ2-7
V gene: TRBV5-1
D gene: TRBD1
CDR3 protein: CANLTGGISYEQYF
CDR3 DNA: TGCGCCAACCTGACAGGGGGCATATCCTACGAGCAGTACTTC

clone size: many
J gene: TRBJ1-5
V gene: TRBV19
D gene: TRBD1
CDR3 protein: CAASGGGDGNQPQHF
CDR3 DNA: TGTGCCGCTAGTGGAGGGGGCGATGGCAATCAGCCCCAGCATTTT

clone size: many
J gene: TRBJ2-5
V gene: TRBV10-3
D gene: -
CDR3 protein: CAISVDDGQGTQYF
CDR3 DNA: TGTGCCATCAGTGTCGACGACGGGCAAGGGACCCAGTACTTC

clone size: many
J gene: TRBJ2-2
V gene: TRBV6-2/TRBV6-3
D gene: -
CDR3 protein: CASSYSLLGTGELFF
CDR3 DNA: TGTGCCAGCAGTTATTCACTGTTGGGGACCGGGGAGCTGTTTTTT

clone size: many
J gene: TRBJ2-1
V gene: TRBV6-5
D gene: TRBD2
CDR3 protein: CASSYSAGGSSYNEQFF
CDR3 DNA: TGTGCCAGCAGTTACTCAGCGGGGGGGAGCTCCTACAATGAGCAGTTCTTC

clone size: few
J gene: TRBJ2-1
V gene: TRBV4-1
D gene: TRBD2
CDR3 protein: CASSQEASGGPFGQFF
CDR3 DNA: TGCGCCAGCAGCCAAGAAGCTAGCGGGGGGCCCTTTGGGCAGTTCTTC

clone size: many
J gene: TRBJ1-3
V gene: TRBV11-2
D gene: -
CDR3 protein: CASSLERDPSGNTIYF
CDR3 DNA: TGTGCCAGCAGCTTAGAGCGGGACCCCTCTGGAAACACCATATATTTT

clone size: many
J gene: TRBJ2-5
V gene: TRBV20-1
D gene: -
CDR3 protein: CSARDPGQGIAETQYF
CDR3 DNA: TGCAGTGCTAGAGATCCGGGCCAGGGGATAGCTGAGACCCAGTACTTC

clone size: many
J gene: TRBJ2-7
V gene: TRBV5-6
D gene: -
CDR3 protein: CASSLRDYEQYF
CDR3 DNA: TGTGCCAGCAGCTTAAGGGACTACGAGCAGTACTTC

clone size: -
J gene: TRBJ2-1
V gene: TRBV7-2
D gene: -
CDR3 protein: CASSLGGVSSYNEQFF
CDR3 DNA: TGTGCCAGCAGCTTAGGCGGAGTCAGCTCCTACAATGAGCAGTTCTTC

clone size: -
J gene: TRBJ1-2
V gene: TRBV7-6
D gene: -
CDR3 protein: CASSRQQGMGYTF
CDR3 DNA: TGTGCCAGCAGCCGCCAACAGGGAATGGGCTACACCTTC

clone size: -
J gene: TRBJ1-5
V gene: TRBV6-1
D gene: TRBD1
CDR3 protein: CASSGRGQAANQPQHF
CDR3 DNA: TGTGCCAGCAGTGGCCGCGGACAGGCCGCGAATCAGCCCCAGCATTTT

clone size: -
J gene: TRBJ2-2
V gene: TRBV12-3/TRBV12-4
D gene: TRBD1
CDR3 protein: CASTRTGTSTGELFF
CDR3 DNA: TGTGCCAGCACCAGGACAGGGACGAGTACCGGGGAGCTGTTTTTT

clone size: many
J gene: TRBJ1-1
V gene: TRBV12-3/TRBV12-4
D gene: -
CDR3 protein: CASSFVGASRNTEAFF
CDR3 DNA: TGTGCCAGCAGTTTCGTGGGGGCGAGTCGCAACACTGAAGCTTTCTTT

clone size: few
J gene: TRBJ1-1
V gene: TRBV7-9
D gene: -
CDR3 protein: CASSRGPSFRAFF
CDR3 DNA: TGTGCCAGCAGCCGTGGACCTTCGTTTAGAGCTTTCTTT

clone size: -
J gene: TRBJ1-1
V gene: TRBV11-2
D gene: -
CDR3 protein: CASSLARGAGSNTEAFF
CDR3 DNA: TGTGCCAGCAGCTTAGCCCGGGGGGCAGGGTCGAACACTGAAGCTTTCTTT

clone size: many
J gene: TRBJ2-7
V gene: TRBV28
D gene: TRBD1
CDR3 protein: CASREDRGYEQYF
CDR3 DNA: TGTGCCAGCAGGGAGGACAGGGGCTACGAGCAGTACTTC

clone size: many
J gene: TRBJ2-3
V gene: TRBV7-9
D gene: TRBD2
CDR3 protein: CASTPGRGGADTQYF
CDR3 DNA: TGTGCCAGCACCCCGGGACGGGGGGGTGCAGATACGCAGTATTTT

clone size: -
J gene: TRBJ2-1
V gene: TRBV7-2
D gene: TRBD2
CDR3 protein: CASSLVGSGIGHNEQFF
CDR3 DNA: TGTGCCAGCAGCTTAGTTGGTAGCGGGATTGGCCACAATGAGCAGTTCTTC

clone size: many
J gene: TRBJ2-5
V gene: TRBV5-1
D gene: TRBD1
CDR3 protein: CASSLSGTVRETQYF
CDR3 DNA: TGCGCCAGCAGCTTGAGTGGGACAGTGCGTGAGACCCAGTACTTC

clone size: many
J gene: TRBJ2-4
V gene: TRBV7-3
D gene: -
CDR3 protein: CASSSSGDGIQYF
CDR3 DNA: TGTGCCAGCAGCTCCTCCGGGGATGGCATTCAGTACTTC